This TCR beta chain originates from a study of cytomegalovirus exposure and HLA in healthy donors. Study-wide results and limits: Testing in vitro showed a few CMV-associated chains specific for CMV antigens.

The germline V gene encodes CDR1 SGHRS and CDR2 YFSETQ. V was cut by 6 bases and J by 0 bases, with 11 bases left in between. The CDR3 is 14 residues long. Data came from immunoSEQ multiplex PCR; TCRdb stores just in-frame clones and leaves some out. Among over 100,000 clones listed, more than 70% were seen once. In its sample, this clone was seen once. Its matching antigen is unknown. This receptor was identified in a woman in her late teens or twenties in good health and CMV-seronegative. The sequenced sample consisted of PBMCs. The V call is TRBV5-1, the J call TRBJ2-3, with D unclear. The CDR3 loop is CASIPSGSTDTQYF. Here the CDR3 DNA reads TGCGCCAGCATTCCCTCCGGTAGCACAGATACGCAGTATTTT.